This TCR beta chain was recorded in a study of PD-1 blockade in mismatch repair-deficient tumors. The assay was immunoSEQ multiplex PCR, and TCRdb's table has in-frame clones only and misses some. There are 100,000 to 150,000 clones in the sample; more than 85% occur only once, and about 13% lies in the top ten. PCR or immunohistochemistry showed mismatch repair deficiency in every enrolled patient. The TCR comes from an adult with mismatch repair-deficient cancer. The sequenced sample was peripheral blood, obtained 44 weeks after starting pembrolizumab.

This chain's CDR3 is CASSLVSRAKEQYF. The CDR3 DNA sequence: TGTGCCAGCAGCTTAGTAAGTCGGGCTAAAGAGCAGTACTTC. The chain uses TRBV7-2 and TRBJ2-7; no clear D. Germline CDR1 SGHTA, CDR2 FQGNSA. There are 14 residues in the CDR3. Between the trimmed V and J ends, which lost 1 base and 7 bases, there was a span of 14 bases. The complete variable domain, with remaining parts taken from reference TRBV7-2 and TRBJ2-7, reads GAGVSQSPSNKVTEKGKDVELRCDPISGHTALYWYRQSLGQGLEFLIYFQGNSAPDKSGLPSDRFSAERTGGSVSTLTIQRTQQEDSAVYLCASSLVSRAKEQYFGPGTRLTVT.